The 23 T cell receptor beta chains listed next were all sequenced from one sample in a study of TIL therapy for anti-PD-1-resistant metastatic lung cancer. Sequencing used immunoSEQ v3. Method: immunoSEQ multiplex PCR; TCRdb's copy keeps in-frame clones and lacks some. In the table there are under 20,000 clones, roughly 79% of which are singletons. Time point in this sample: pre-treatment sample, taken before nivolumab and TIL therapy. The material was blood, obtained at baseline. These receptors were taken from a person aged 30 to 80 with non-small cell lung cancer.

The chain uses TRBV7-2 and TRBJ2-5; TRBD2 matches at 8 bases. There are 15 residues in the CDR3. Germline assignment: CDR1 SGHTA and CDR2 FQGNSA. Trimming took 5 bases from V and 9 from J; bases not matched to a gene: 14. The CDR3, as DNA: TGTGCCAGCAGCAACAACCTAAGGAGGCGGGGGGCCCAGTACTTC. Translation: CASSNNLRRRGAQYF.

The CDR3 nucleotides are TGTGCCAGCAGTGAAGCGGGAGTAACAGATACGCAGTATTTT. This sequence encodes CASSEAGVTDTQYF. The chain recombines TRBV6-4 with TRBJ2-3; 8 nucleotides align to TRBD2. The V and J ends lost 3 bases and 3 bases, in that order; junction bases with no gene match: 2. CDR1 and CDR2 from the germline V gene are MRHNA and SNTAGT. The CDR3 consists of 14 residues.

V is TRBV27 and J is TRBJ2-7; TRBD2 agrees at 9 bases. V shed 5 bases, J shed 4 bases, and the junction held 3 bases outside the gene matches. Germline loops: CDR1 MNHEY, CDR2 SMNVEV (reference sequence). This CDR3 has 13 residues. CDR3 nucleotide sequence: TGTGCCAGCAGTCGGACTAGCGAATACGAGCAGTACTTC. Translated, it gives CASSRTSEYEQYF.

CDR3 in amino acids: CAGGLAGYEQYF. CDR3 bases: TGTGCCGGCGGGCTAGCGGGTTACGAGCAGTACTTC. The chain has TRBV27 and TRBJ2-7; 8 positions match TRBD2. With V trimmed by 11 bases and J by 4 bases, 7 bases remained unmatched. Germline CDR1 and CDR2: MNHEY and SMNVEV (reference sequence). The CDR3 spans 12 residues.

The chain links TRBV6-5 to TRBJ1-6, with D uncertain. CDR3 length equals 13 residues. Per the germline V gene, CDR1 is MNHEY and CDR2 is SVGAGI. V was shortened by 6 bases and J by 10 bases, with 13 bases between the two germline ends. The CDR3 nucleotides read TGTGCCAGCAGCCGTATACGAGGCTCACCCCTCCACTTT. Its translation: CASSRIRGSPLHF.

In DNA, the CDR3 is TGTGCCAGCAGCTTAGATGGGACTAGCTCCTACGAGCAGTACTTC. This encodes CASSLDGTSSYEQYF. The rearrangement uses TRBV7-2 and TRBJ2-7; 8 positions match TRBD2. Germline V lookup: CDR1 SGHTA, CDR2 FQGNSA. The V and J ends lost 1 base and 0 bases, in that order; junction bases with no gene match: 2. The CDR3 runs 15 residues.

The CDR3 reads CASSLRDGSGANVLTF. The CDR3 nucleotides are TGTGCCAGCAGCTTAAGGGACGGCTCTGGGGCCAACGTCCTGACTTTC. The chain has TRBV11-3 and TRBJ2-6; the D gene could be TRBD1 or TRBD2 (5 bases each). The V end lost 2 bases, the J end lost 0 bases, and 8 bases lay between the germline ends. This CDR3 is built from 16 residues. Germline V CDR1 and CDR2: SGHNT, YENEEA. Full variable domain (remainder filled in from reference TRBV11-3 and TRBJ2-6): EAGVVQSPRYKIIEKKQPVAFWCNPISGHNTLYWYLQNLGQGPELLIRYENEEAVDDSQLPKDRFSAERLKGVDSTLKIQPAELGDSAVYLCASSLRDGSGANVLTFGAGSRLTVL.

V gene TRBV28 combines with J gene TRBJ2-1; TRBD1 matches 9 bases. The germline V gene has CDR1 MDHEN and CDR2 SYDVKM. Losses at the gene ends were 4 bases for V and 8 bases for J; bases not matched to a gene: 6. The CDR3 covers 14 residues. CDR3 region: CASSSSRTGDEQFF. CDR3 in DNA: TGTGCCAGCAGTTCCTCCCGGACAGGGGATGAGCAGTTCTTC.

The rearrangement joins TRBV6-5 to TRBJ2-4, with no clear D. V was pared by 4 bases and J by 8 bases, with 6 bases between. The length of the CDR3 is 11 residues. Germline V gene lookup returns CDR1 MNHEY and CDR2 SVGAGI. The CDR3 bases are TGTGCCAGCAGTTGGCGTGACATTCAGTACTTC. Its translation is CASSWRDIQYF.

This chain links TRBV27 with TRBJ2-3, with 9 bases that match TRBD2. Germline assignment: CDR1 MNHEY and CDR2 SMNVEV (reference sequence). The CDR3 runs to 16 residues. With V trimmed by 5 bases and J by 5 bases, 11 bases remained unmatched. The CDR3 loop reads CASSKRGGGALDTQYF. The CDR3 DNA is TGTGCCAGCAGTAAGAGAGGCGGGGGGGCCTTAGATACGCAGTATTTT.

The chain has TRBV5-6 and TRBJ2-5; 8 nucleotides agree with TRBD1. The V gene's germline CDR1 is SGHDT and CDR2 YYEEEE. The CDR3 runs 18 residues. The trim removed 0 bases at V and 2 bases at J, leaving 12 bases unmatched. Written as DNA, the CDR3 is TGTGCCAGCAGCTTGGCCCGACAGGGGATAAGTGCTCAAGAGACCCAGTACTTC. Encoded protein: CASSLARQGISAQETQYF. Based on the CDR3 plus reference TRBV5-6 and TRBJ2-5, the full variable domain is DAGVTQSPTHLIKTRGQQVTLRCSPKSGHDTVSWYQQALGQGPQFIFQYYEEEERQRGNFPDRFSGHQFPNYSSELNVNALLLGDSALYLCASSLARQGISAQETQYFGPGTRLLVL.

The gene calls are TRBV29-1 and TRBJ2-1, with TRBD2 matching over 7 bases. V lost 6 bases, J lost 4 bases, and 9 bases stayed unmatched. CDR1 is SQVTM, CDR2 ANQGSEA, per germline. This CDR3 is built from 14 residues. The CDR3 is CSVGDGRRYNEQFF. The CDR3 DNA follows: TGCAGCGTGGGGGACGGGAGGCGGTACAATGAGCAGTTCTTC.

This sequence joins TRBV27 and TRBJ1-2; no definite D call. The V gene lost 6 bases and the J gene lost 8 bases, with 13 bases spanning the gap. Germline CDR1 reads MNHEY; CDR2 reads SMNVEV (reference sequence). CDR3 length equals 12 residues. The CDR3 nucleotides read TGTGCCAGCAGCGAAACCGGAGGCGGCTACACCTTC. This codes for CASSETGGGYTF.

V and J are TRBV19 and TRBJ1-5, with D perhaps matching TRBD1 (5 bases). Germline values: CDR1 LNHDA, CDR2 SQIVND (reference sequence). V was pared by 0 bases and J by 3 bases, with 18 bases between. The CDR3 spans 18 residues. In nucleotides, the CDR3 is TGTGCCAGTAGTATAGATCGAGGACAACCGAAAAACAATCAGCCCCAGCATTTT. Residues: CASSIDRGQPKNNQPQHF.

The V gene is TRBV18, the J gene TRBJ2-5; no definite D call. The CDR3 covers 10 residues. Trimming removed 5 bases from V and 4 bases from J, with 2 bases in between. Germline lookup yields CDR1 KGHSH and CDR2 LQKENI. This CDR3 is CASSGETQYF. The DNA for the CDR3 is TGTGCCAGCTCAGGAGAGACCCAGTACTTC.

This chain's CDR3 is CASRTWQPAYEQYF. CDR3 coding DNA: TGTGCCAGCAGAACTTGGCAACCAGCCTACGAGCAGTACTTC. This sequence joins TRBV28 and TRBJ2-7, with no clear D. The V gene lost 6 bases and the J gene lost 2 bases, with 14 bases spanning the gap. Germline V gene data show CDR1 as MDHEN and CDR2 as SYDVKM. This CDR3 has 14 residues.

This clone was recorded a few times. The chain is built from TRBV3-1 (or the pseudogene TRBV3-2) and TRBJ2-1; TRBD2 matches at 13 bases. CDR3 length equals 20 residues. Looked up from germline, CDR1 is LGHDT and CDR2 is YNNKEL (reference sequence). J was trimmed by 0 bases and V by 0 bases; bases with no gene match: 8. For the CDR3, the DNA is TGTGCCAGCAGCCAAGACAGGACTAGCGGGAGACGGAGCTCCTACAATGAGCAGTTCTTC. This sequence encodes CASSQDRTSGRRSSYNEQFF.

As to this clone: Compared with germline, one end of the junction differs, possibly owing to a read error. The CDR3 DNA reads TGTGCCAGCACCTTGAGACTAGCGGGCAATGAGCAGTTCTTC. The encoded protein is CASTLRLAGNEQFF. The V call is TRBV5-8, the J call TRBJ2-1, with 10 bases aligning to TRBD2. CDR1 and CDR2 from the germline V gene are SGHTS and YDEGEE. The CDR3 has 14 amino acids.

This chain uses TRBV3-1 (or the pseudogene TRBV3-2) with TRBJ2-3; TRBD2 agrees at 9 bases. CDR1 LGHDT and CDR2 YNNKEL come from the germline V gene (reference sequence). There are 15 residues in the CDR3. The ends lost 6 bases at V and 6 bases at J; junction bases unmatched: 10. The CDR3 DNA is TGTGCCAGCAGTATACAGCTAGCGGGACCCGATACGCAGTATTTT. It is translated as CASSIQLAGPDTQYF.

As concerns this clone: Distinct nucleotide sequences in the sample also encode this CDR3. The chain combines TRBV18 with TRBJ2-7; tentatively, D is TRBD1 (6 bases). Germline V gives CDR1 KGHSH, CDR2 LQKENI. The CDR3 extends over 13 amino acids. V was trimmed by 1 base and J by 2 bases, leaving 6 bases between them. In DNA, the CDR3 is TGTGCCAGCTCACCACAGGGGGCCTACGAGCAGTACTTC. It encodes CASSPQGAYEQYF. Full variable domain (outside the CDR3, taken from reference TRBV18 and TRBJ2-7): NAGVMQNPRHLVRRRGQEARLRCSPMKGHSHVYWYRQLPEEGLKFMVYLQKENIIDESGMPKERFSAEFPKEGPSILRIQQVVRGDSAAYFCASSPQGAYEQYFGPGTRLTVT.

This chain joins TRBV5-6 and TRBJ1-5, with 7 positions matching TRBD1. The CDR3 spans 13 residues. The junction had 4 bases not matched to a gene; V was cut back by 4 bases and J by 6 bases. Germline V CDR1 and CDR2: SGHDT, YYEEEE. The CDR3: CASSPPGGQPQHF. CDR3 nucleotide sequence: TGTGCCAGCAGCCCCCCAGGGGGTCAGCCCCAGCATTTT.

V and J are TRBV6-5 and TRBJ2-7, with 7 bases fitting TRBD1. Germline-derived CDR1 and CDR2 are MNHEY and SVGAGI. The CDR3 runs to 14 residues. V was pared by 10 bases and J by 1 base, with 10 bases of the junction left unmatched. CDR3 bases: TGTGCCACCAGCCCGACAGGGATTTCCTACGAGCAGTACTTC. Residues: CATSPTGISYEQYF.

The rearrangement joins TRBV6-6 to TRBJ1-6; 10 nucleotides agree with TRBD1. Losses at the gene ends were 5 bases for V and 3 bases for J; bases not matched to a gene: 7. CDR1 is MNHNY, CDR2 SVGAGI, per germline (reference sequence). The CDR3 is 17 residues long. CDR3 sequence (DNA): TGTGCCAGCAGTCCCTTCGACAGGGGGCACTATAATTCACCCCTCCACTTT. It is translated as CASSPFDRGHYNSPLHF.